The 7 T cell receptor beta chains given below trace back to one sample, sequenced in a study of PD-L1 blockade in urothelial cancer. Assay: immunoSEQ multiplex PCR; the TCRdb copy retains only in-frame clones and omits some. The table records about 24,000 clones, roughly 85% of them present only once. The sample in question was PBMCs, obtained around atezolizumab (anti-PD-L1) treatment. The receptors were sampled from a man aged 45 to 65 with urothelial cancer.

This clone appeared once. The genes are TRBV27 and TRBJ1-5, with 10 bases identical to TRBD1. This CDR3 has 14 residues. Trimming removed 3 bases from V and 5 bases from J; junction bases left unmatched: 1. Germline-derived CDR1 and CDR2 are MNHEY and SMNVEV (reference sequence). The CDR3, as DNA: TGTGCCAGCAGTTTCGGGACAGGGGATCAGCCCCAGCATTTT. Protein product: CASSFGTGDQPQHF.

The chain links TRBV15 to TRBJ1-2; D is possibly TRBD1 (6 bases). CDR3 length equals 14 residues. Germline values: CDR1 LNHNV, CDR2 YYDKDF (reference sequence). Trimming shortened V by 2 bases and J by 2 bases, and 9 bases separated the two germline ends. The CDR3 sequence: CATSRPGGNYGYTF. The CDR3 DNA reads as TGTGCCACCAGCAGACCGGGGGGCAACTATGGCTACACCTTC.

The gene calls are TRBV4-3 and TRBJ2-6; D possibly corresponds to TRBD1 (6 bases). Germline V gene data show CDR1 as LGHNA and CDR2 as YSLEER. The V end lost 1 base, the J end lost 6 bases, and 19 bases lay between the germline ends. The CDR3 runs 18 residues. Here the CDR3 reads CASSQGTPGEWVANVLTF. The CDR3 DNA follows: TGCGCCAGCAGCCAAGGAACACCAGGGGAATGGGTGGCCAACGTCCTGACTTTC.

This chain connects TRBV18 to TRBJ2-5, with 7 bases lining up with TRBD2. V lost 0 bases and J lost 5; bases outside the gene matches: 9. The germline gives CDR1 KGHSH, CDR2 LQKENI. This CDR3 contains 16 residues. The CDR3 here is CASSPPTWGGVETQYF. The CDR3 bases are TGTGCCAGCTCACCACCGACATGGGGGGGAGTGGAGACCCAGTACTTC. Using reference TRBV18 and TRBJ2-5 for the parts outside the CDR3, the full variable domain is NAGVMQNPRHLVRRRGQEARLRCSPMKGHSHVYWYRQLPEEGLKFMVYLQKENIIDESGMPKERFSAEFPKEGPSILRIQQVVRGDSAAYFCASSPPTWGGVETQYFGPGTRLLVL.

The rearrangement joins TRBV5-5 to TRBJ2-1, with 13 bases fitting TRBD2. The CDR3 sequence is 17 residues long. Germline V gene lookup returns CDR1 SGHKS and CDR2 YYEKEE (reference sequence). With V trimmed by 4 bases and J by 1 base, 5 bases remained unmatched. CDR3 residues: CASSTLGLAGSYNEQFF. For the CDR3, the DNA is TGTGCCAGCAGCACTCTGGGACTAGCGGGATCCTACAATGAGCAGTTCTTC.

V gene TRBV5-1 combines with J gene TRBJ2-5; D may be TRBD2 (5 bases). Trimming shortened V by 0 bases and J by 2 bases, and 11 bases separated the two germline ends. The CDR3 is made up of 15 amino acids. Germline V gene lookup returns CDR1 SGHRS and CDR2 YFSETQ. CDR3 coding DNA: TGCGCCAGCAGCTTGGCGGCAGCGGTACAAGAGACCCAGTACTTC. Translating it yields CASSLAAAVQETQYF.

V and J are TRBV11-2 and TRBJ1-2; 7 bases line up with TRBD1. V lost 5 bases, J lost 5 bases, and 14 bases stayed unmatched. Germline values: CDR1 SGHAT, CDR2 FQNNGV. The CDR3 runs 16 residues. CDR3 in amino acids: CASSPRARQGWYGYTF. The CDR3 DNA follows: TGTGCCAGCAGCCCGAGGGCACGACAGGGATGGTATGGCTACACCTTC.